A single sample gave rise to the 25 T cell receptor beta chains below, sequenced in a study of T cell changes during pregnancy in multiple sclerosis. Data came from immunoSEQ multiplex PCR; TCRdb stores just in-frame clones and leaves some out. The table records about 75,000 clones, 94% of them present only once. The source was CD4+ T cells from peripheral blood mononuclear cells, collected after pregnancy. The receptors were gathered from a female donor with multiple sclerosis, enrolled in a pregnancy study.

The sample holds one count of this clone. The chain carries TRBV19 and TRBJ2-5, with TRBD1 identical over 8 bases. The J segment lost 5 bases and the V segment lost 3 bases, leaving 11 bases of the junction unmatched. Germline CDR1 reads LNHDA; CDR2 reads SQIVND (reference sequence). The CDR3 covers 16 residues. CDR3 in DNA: TGTGCCAGTAGTATGGATTCCAGGGGGCGAGGTGAGACCCAGTACTTC. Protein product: CASSMDSRGRGETQYF.

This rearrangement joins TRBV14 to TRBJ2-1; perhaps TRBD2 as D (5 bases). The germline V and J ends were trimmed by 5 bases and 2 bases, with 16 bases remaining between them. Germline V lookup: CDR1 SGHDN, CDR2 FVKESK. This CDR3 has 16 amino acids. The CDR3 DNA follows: TGTGCCAGCAGCGTTTCAGGTGTGGGAGCCTACAATGAGCAGTTCTTC. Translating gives CASSVSGVGAYNEQFF.

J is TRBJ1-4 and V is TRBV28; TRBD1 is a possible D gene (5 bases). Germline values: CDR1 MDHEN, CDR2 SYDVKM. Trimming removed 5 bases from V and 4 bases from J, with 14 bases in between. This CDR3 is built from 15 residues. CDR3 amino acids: CASSKQGNGNEKLFF. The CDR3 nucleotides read TGTGCCAGCAGTAAGCAGGGTAATGGTAATGAAAAACTGTTTTTT.

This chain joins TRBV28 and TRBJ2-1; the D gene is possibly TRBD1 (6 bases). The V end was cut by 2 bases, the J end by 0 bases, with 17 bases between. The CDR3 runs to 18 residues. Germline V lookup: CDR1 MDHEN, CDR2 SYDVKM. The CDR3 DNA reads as TGTGCCAGCAGTTTACCCCCGTCGAGGGGGAGCTCCTACAATGAGCAGTTCTTC. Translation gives CASSLPPSRGSSYNEQFF.

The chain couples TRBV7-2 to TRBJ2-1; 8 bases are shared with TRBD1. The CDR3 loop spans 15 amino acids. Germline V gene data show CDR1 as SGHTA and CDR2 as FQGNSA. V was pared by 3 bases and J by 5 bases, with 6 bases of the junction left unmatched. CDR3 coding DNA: TGTGCCAGCAGCTTGGGGACAGGCCCAAACAATGAGCAGTTCTTC. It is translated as CASSLGTGPNNEQFF.

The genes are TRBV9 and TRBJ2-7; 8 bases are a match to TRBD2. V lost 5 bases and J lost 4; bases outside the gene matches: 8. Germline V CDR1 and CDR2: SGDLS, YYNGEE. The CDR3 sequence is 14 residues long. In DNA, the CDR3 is TGTGCCAGCAGTCCGGGACTAGTCGGGTACGAGCAGTACTTC. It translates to CASSPGLVGYEQYF.

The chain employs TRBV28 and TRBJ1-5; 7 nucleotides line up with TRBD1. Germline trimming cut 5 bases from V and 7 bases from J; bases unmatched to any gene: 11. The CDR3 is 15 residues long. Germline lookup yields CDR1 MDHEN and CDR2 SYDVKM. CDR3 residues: CASSTYRGLQQPQHF. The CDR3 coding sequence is TGTGCCAGCAGTACTTACAGGGGTCTACAGCAGCCCCAGCATTTT.

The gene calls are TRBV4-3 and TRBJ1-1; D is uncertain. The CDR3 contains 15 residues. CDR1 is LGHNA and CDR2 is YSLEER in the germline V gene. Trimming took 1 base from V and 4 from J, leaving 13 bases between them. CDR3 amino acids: CASSQAGVRGTEAFF. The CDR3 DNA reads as TGCGCCAGCAGCCAAGCTGGGGTTCGGGGCACTGAAGCTTTCTTT.

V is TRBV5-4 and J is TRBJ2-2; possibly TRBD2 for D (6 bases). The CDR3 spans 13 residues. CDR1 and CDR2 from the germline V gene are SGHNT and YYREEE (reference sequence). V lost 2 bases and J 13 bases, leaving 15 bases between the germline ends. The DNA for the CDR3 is TGTGCCAGCAGCTTCGGGGGACTGCTTCCGCTGTTTTTT. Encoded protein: CASSFGGLLPLFF.

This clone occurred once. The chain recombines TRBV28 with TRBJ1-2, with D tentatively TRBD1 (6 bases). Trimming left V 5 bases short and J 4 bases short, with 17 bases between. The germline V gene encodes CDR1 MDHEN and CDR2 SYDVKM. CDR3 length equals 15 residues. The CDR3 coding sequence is TGTGCCAGCAGTCCACCACAGGGACGACGCTATGGCTACACCTTC. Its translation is CASSPPQGRRYGYTF.

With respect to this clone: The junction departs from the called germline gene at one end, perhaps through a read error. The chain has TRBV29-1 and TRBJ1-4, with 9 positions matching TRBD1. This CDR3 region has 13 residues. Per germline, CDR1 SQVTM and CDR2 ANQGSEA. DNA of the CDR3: TGCAGCGTTGGGGGAAGAGGGACAGGGCTGCAGGTTTTT. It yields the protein CSVGGRGTGLQVF.

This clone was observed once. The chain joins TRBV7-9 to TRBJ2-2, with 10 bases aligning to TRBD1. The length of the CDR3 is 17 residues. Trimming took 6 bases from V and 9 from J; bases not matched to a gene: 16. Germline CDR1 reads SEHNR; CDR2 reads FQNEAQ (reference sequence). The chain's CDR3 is CASSSPGGDRGYRELFF. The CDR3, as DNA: TGTGCCAGCAGTTCCCCGGGTGGGGACAGGGGTTACCGGGAGCTGTTTTTT.

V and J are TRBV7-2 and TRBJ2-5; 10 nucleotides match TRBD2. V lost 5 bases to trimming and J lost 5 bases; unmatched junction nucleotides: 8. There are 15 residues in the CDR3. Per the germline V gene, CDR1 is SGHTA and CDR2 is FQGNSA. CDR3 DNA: TGTGCCAGCAGCCCAAGGAGCGGGAGGGTGGAGACCCAGTACTTC. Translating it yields CASSPRSGRVETQYF.

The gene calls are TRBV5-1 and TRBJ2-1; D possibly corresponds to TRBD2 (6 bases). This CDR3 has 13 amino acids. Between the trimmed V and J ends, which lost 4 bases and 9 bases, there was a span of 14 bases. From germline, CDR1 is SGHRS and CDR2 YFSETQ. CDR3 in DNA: TGCGCCAGCAGCCATAGCGGTCCCTCTGAGCAGTTCTTC. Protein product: CASSHSGPSEQFF. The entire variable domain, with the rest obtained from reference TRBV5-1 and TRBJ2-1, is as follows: KAGVTQTPRYLIKTRGQQVTLSCSPISGHRSVSWYQQTPGQGLQFLFEYFSETQRNKGNFPGRFSGRQFSNSRSEMNVSTLELGDSALYLCASSHSGPSEQFFGPGTRLTVL.

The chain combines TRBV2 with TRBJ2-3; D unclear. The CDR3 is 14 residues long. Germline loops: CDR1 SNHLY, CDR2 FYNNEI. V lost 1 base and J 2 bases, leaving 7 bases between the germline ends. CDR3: CASSEGLNTDTQYF. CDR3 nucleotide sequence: TGTGCCAGCAGTGAAGGGCTGAACACAGATACGCAGTATTTT.

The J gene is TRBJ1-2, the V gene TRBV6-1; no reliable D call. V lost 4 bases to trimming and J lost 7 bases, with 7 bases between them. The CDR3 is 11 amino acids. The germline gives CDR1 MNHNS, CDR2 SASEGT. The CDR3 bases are TGTGCCAGCAGTGCTGGCCCTGGCTACACCTTC. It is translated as CASSAGPGYTF.

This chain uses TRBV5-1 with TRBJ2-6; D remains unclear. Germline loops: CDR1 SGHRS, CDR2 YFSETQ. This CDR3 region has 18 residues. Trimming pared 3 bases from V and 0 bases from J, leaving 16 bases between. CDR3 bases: TGCGCCAGCAGCTCAAGATCCCCTGCCGGCTCTGGGGCCAACGTCCTGACTTTC. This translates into CASSSRSPAGSGANVLTF.

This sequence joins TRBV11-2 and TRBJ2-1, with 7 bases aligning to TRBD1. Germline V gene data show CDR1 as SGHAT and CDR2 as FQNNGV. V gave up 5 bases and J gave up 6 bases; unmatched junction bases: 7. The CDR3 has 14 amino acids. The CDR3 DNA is TGTGCCAGCAGCACCTCTCACAGGGGCAATGAGCAGTTCTTC. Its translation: CASSTSHRGNEQFF.

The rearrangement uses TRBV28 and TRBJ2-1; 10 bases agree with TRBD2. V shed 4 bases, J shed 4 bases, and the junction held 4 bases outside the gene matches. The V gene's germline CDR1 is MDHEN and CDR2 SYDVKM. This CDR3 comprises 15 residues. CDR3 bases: TGTGCCAGCAGTTCAGGACTAGCGGCTTACAATGAGCAGTTCTTC. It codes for CASSSGLAAYNEQFF.

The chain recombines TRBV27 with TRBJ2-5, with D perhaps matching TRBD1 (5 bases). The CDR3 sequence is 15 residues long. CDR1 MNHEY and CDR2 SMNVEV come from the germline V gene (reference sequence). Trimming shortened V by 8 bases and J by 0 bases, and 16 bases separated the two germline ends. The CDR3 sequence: CASRYPETDQETQYF. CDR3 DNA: TGTGCCAGCCGATACCCCGAGACAGACCAAGAGACCCAGTACTTC.

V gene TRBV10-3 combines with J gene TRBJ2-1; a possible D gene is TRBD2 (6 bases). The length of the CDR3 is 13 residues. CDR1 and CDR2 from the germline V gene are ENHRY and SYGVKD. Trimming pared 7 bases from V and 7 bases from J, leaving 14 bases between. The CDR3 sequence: CAINPGTSNEQFF. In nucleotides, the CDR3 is TGTGCCATCAACCCCGGGACTTCAAATGAGCAGTTCTTC.

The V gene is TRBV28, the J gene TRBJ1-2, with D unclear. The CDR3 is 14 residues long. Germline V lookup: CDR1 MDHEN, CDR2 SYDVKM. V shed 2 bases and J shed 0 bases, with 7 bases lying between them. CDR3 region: CASSLMGANYGYTF. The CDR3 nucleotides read TGTGCCAGCAGTTTAATGGGAGCTAACTATGGCTACACCTTC.

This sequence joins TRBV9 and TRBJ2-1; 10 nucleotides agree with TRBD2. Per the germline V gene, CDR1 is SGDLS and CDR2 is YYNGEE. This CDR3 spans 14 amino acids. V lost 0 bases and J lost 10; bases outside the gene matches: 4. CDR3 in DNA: TGTGCCAGCAGCGTAGGACTAGCGGGCTTAGAGCAGTTCTTC. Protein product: CASSVGLAGLEQFF.

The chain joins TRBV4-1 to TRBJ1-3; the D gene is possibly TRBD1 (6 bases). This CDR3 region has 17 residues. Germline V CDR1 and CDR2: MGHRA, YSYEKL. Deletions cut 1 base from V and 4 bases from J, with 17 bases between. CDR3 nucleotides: TGCGCCAGCAGCCAAGGGTATGGAGCAGGGGTAGGAAACACCATATATTTT. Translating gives CASSQGYGAGVGNTIYF.

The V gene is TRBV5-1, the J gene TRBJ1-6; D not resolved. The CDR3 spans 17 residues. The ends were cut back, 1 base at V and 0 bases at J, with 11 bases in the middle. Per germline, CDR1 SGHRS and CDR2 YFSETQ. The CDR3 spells CASSLLQRSSYNSPLHF. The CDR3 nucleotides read TGCGCCAGCAGCTTGTTGCAAAGGAGCTCCTATAATTCACCCCTCCACTTT.